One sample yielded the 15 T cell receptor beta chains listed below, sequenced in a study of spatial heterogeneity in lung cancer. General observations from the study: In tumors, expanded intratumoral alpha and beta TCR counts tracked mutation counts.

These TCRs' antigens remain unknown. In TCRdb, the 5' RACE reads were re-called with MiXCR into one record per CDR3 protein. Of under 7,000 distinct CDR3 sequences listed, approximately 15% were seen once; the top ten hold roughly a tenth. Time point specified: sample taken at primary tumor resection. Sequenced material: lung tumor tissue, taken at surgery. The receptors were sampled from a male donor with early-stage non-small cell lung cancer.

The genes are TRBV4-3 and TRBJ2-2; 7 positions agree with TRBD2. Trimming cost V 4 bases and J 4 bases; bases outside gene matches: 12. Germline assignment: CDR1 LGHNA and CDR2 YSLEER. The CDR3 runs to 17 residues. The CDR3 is CASSRDRGGLGTGELFF. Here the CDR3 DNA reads TGCGCCAGCAGCCGAGATCGCGGGGGATTGGGCACCGGGGAGCTGTTTTTT.

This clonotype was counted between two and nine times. The CDR3 sequence: CASGLLSADTQYF. As DNA, the CDR3 is TGTGCCAGCGGTCTCTTATCCGCAGATACGCAGTATTTT. V and J are TRBV7-9 and TRBJ2-3; D is ambiguous. Germline loops: CDR1 SEHNR, CDR2 FQNEAQ (reference sequence). V was trimmed by 8 bases and J by 4 bases, leaving 13 bases between them. The CDR3 runs to 13 residues.

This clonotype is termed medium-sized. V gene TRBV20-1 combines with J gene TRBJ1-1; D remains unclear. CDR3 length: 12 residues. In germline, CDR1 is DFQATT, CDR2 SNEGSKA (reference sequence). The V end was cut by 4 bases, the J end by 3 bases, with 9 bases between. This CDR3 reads CSATRGDTEAFF. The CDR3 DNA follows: TGCAGTGCTACCCGGGGTGACACTGAAGCTTTCTTT.

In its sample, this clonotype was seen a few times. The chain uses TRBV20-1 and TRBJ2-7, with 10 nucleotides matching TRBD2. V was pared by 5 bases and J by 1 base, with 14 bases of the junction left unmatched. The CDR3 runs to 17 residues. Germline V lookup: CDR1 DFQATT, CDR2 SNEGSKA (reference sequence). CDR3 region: CSALGLAGGFLSYEQYF. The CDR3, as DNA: TGCAGTGCTCTAGGGTTAGCGGGGGGCTTCCTATCCTACGAGCAGTACTTC.

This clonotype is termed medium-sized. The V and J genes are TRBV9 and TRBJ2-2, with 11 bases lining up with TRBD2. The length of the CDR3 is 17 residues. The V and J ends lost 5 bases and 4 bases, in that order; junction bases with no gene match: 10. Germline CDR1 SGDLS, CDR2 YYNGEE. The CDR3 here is CASRKGEGLAATGELFF. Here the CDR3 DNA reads TGTGCCAGCAGGAAGGGGGAGGGACTAGCGGCCACCGGGGAGCTGTTTTTT.

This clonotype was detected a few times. The CDR3 region is CASSTLQGDNEKLFF. CDR3 bases: TGTGCCAGTAGTACCCTTCAGGGGGATAATGAAAAACTGTTTTTT. The rearrangement links TRBV19 to TRBJ1-4; TRBD1 aligns across 7 bases. The CDR3 contains 15 residues. The trim removed 4 bases at V and 4 bases at J, leaving 6 bases unmatched. CDR1 LNHDA and CDR2 SQIVND come from the germline V gene (reference sequence).

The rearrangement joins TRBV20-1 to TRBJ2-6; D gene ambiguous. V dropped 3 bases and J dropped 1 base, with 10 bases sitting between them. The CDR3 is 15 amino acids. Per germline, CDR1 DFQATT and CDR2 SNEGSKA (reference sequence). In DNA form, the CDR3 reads TGCAGTGCTAGTAGGTCTTCTTCTGGGGCCAACGTCCTGACTTTC. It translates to CSASRSSSGANVLTF.

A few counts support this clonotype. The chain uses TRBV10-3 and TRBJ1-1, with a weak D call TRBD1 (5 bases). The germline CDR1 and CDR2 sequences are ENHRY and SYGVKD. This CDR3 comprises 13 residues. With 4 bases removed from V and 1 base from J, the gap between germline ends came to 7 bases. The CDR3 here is CAISGRGNTEAFF. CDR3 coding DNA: TGTGCCATCAGTGGGAGGGGGAACACTGAAGCTTTCTTT.

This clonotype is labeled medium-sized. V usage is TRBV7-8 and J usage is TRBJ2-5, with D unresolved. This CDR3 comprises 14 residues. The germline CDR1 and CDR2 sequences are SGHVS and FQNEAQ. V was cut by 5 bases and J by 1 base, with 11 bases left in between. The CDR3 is CASSAPGSQETQYF. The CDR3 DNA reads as TGTGCCAGCAGCGCGCCTGGCAGCCAAGAGACCCAGTACTTC.

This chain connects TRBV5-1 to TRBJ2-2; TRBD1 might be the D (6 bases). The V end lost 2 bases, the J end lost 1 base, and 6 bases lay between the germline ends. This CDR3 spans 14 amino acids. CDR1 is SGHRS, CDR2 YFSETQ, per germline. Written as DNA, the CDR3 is TGCGCCAGCAGCTTACAGGGGAACACCGGGGAGCTGTTTTTT. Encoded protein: CASSLQGNTGELFF.

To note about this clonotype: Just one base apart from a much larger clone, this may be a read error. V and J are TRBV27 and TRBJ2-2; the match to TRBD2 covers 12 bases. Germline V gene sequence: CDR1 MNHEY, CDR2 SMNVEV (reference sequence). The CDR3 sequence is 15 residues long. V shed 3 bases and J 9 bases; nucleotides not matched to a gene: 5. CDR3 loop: CASSFLAGGARELFF. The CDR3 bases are TGTGCCAGCAGTTTTCTAGCGGGAGGGGCCCGGGAGCTGTTTTTT.

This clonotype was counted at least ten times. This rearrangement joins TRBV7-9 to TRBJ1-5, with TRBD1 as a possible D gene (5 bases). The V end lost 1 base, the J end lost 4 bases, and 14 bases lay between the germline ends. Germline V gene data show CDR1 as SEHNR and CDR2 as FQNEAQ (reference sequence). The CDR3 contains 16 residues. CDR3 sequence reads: CASSLEGAGLNQPQHF. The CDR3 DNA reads TGTGCCAGCAGCTTAGAAGGGGCAGGGTTAAATCAGCCCCAGCATTTT. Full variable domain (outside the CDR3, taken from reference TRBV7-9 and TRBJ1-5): DTGVSQNPRHKITKRGQNVTFRCDPISEHNRLYWYRQTLGQGPEFLTYFQNEAQLEKSRLLSDRFSAERPKGSFSTLEIQRTEQGDSAMYLCASSLEGAGLNQPQHFGDGTRLSIL.

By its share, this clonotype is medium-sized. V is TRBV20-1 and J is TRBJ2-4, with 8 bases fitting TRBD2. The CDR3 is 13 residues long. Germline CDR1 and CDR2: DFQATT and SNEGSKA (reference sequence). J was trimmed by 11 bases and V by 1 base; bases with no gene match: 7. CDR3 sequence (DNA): TGCAGTGCTAGAGGTACCGGGACTAGTGTTCAGTACTTC. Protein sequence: CSARGTGTSVQYF.

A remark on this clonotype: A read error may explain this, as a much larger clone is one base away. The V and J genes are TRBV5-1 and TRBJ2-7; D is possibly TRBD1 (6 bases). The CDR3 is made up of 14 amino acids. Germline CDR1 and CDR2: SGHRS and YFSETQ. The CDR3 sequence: CASSLGLQGYGQYF. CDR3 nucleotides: TGCGCCAGCAGCTTAGGCTTACAGGGCTACGGGCAGTACTTC. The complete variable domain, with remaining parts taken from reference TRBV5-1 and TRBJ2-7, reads KAGVTQTPRYLIKTRGQQVTLSCSPISGHRSVSWYQQTPGQGLQFLFEYFSETQRNKGNFPGRFSGRQFSNSRSEMNVSTLELGDSALYLCASSLGLQGYGQYFGPGTRLTVT.

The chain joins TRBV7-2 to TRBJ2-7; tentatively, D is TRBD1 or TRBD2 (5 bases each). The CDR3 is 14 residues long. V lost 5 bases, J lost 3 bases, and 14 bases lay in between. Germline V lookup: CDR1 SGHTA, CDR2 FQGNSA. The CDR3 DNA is TGTGCCAGCAGCATTGGGACGGGGCACTACGAGCAGTACTTC. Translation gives CASSIGTGHYEQYF. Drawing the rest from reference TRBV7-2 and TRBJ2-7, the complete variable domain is GAGVSQSPSNKVTEKGKDVELRCDPISGHTALYWYRQSLGQGLEFLIYFQGNSAPDKSGLPSDRFSAERTGGSVSTLTIQRTQQEDSAVYLCASSIGTGHYEQYFGPGTRLTVT.